The sequence of this T cell receptor beta chain was determined in a study of T cells in Graves' hyperthyroidism and ophthalmopathy. Whole-study findings and limits: Blood samples included most of the expanded thyroid clonotypes exceeding 0.001.

Comment on this clonotype: Its specificity is unknown.

Diagnoses were made from clinical symptoms, serum measures (thyroxine and TRAb), thyroid ultrasound and orbital computed tomography. TCR beta CDR3 regions were amplified from RNA transcripts. The HTBI primer set was used in a first-round RT-PCR of the TCR CDR3. Via MiXCR, TCRdb re-called the multiplex PCR reads, giving one row per CDR3 protein. This table holds hundreds of thousands of distinct CDR3 sequences, 45% found once. The CDR3 length is 17 residues. The V gene's germline CDR1 is LNHDA and CDR2 SQIVND (reference sequence). Trimming removed 1 base from V and 4 bases from J, with 17 bases in between.

The specimen sequenced was peripheral blood or thyroid tissue (not recorded which). The J gene is TRBJ1-5, the V gene TRBV19, with no clear D. This sequence originates from an adult man with Graves' disease, either hyperthyroidism or ophthalmopathy (not recorded which). In DNA form, the CDR3 reads TGTGCCAGTAGTATAGCCGGGAAAGGGATTAGGAATCAGCCCCAGCATTTT. This sequence encodes CASSIAGKGIRNQPQHF.